The 5 T cell receptor beta chains below were found in one sample sequenced in a study of PD-1 blockade in mismatch repair-deficient tumors. Sequencing was performed with immunoSEQ multiplex PCR; in TCRdb, only in-frame clones are kept and a portion is missing. Counted here are 60,000 to 65,000 clones, more than 70% occurring once; the ten biggest clones make up approximately 13%. Material: peripheral blood, obtained 52 weeks after starting pembrolizumab. The receptors come from an adult with mismatch repair-deficient cancer.

This clone was seen just once. The chain joins TRBV5-5 to TRBJ1-2; TRBD1 matches at 10 bases. The V gene end was trimmed by 5 bases and the J gene end by 4 bases; junction bases not matched to a gene: 11. The CDR3 is made up of 16 amino acids. The germline V gene encodes CDR1 SGHKS and CDR2 YYEKEE (reference sequence). This chain's CDR3 is CASSTGTGVSGYGYTF. CDR3 DNA sequence: TGTGCCAGCAGTACCGGGACAGGGGTCTCTGGCTATGGCTACACCTTC.

This chain connects TRBV2 to TRBJ2-3, with D perhaps matching TRBD1 (5 bases). The V end was cut by 6 bases, the J end by 8 bases, with 18 bases between. The CDR3 spans 14 residues. CDR1 and CDR2 (germline): SNHLY, FYNNEI. The CDR3, as DNA: TGTGCCAGCAGGGGGCCCTCCCCAGGCGTTACGCAGTATTTT. Translating gives CASRGPSPGVTQYF.

The chain combines TRBV11-2 with TRBJ2-3; 7 nucleotides agree with TRBD2. The CDR3 extends over 14 amino acids. Germline trimming cut 3 bases from V and 4 bases from J; bases unmatched to any gene: 4. Germline values: CDR1 SGHAT, CDR2 FQNNGV. CDR3: CASSLEAGPDTQYF. The CDR3 coding sequence is TGTGCCAGCAGCTTGGAAGCGGGGCCAGATACGCAGTATTTT.

The table lists this clone with a few counts. The rearrangement joins TRBV30 to TRBJ2-2, with D uncertain. V was trimmed by 2 bases and J by 2 bases, leaving 9 bases between them. Germline lookup yields CDR1 GTSNPN and CDR2 SVGIG (reference sequence). CDR3 length equals 14 residues. The chain's CDR3 is CAWSNGLNTGELFF. CDR3 DNA sequence: TGTGCCTGGAGTAACGGTTTAAACACCGGGGAGCTGTTTTTT.

V gene TRBV5-8 combines with J gene TRBJ2-7; 10 positions match TRBD1. Per the germline V gene, CDR1 is SGHTS and CDR2 is YDEGEE. V lost 4 bases and J lost 5; bases outside the gene matches: 9. The CDR3 has 15 amino acids. The CDR3: CASSPSGTGVDEQYF. The CDR3 DNA reads TGTGCCAGCAGCCCCTCCGGGACAGGGGTGGACGAGCAGTACTTC.